These T cell receptor beta chains were read from a single sample in a study of human T cells and chemical hapten exposure. TCRdb called the RACE reads again in MiXCR, with one record for every CDR3 protein. The sample holds 80,000 to 100,000 distinct CDR3 sequences, approximately 9.7% seen once. The sample taken for sequencing was whole blood. The receptors shown here come from a female donor in good health. Some clones in this sample may be carry-over from other donors' samples. The CDR3 runs from the conserved cysteine through the conserved F or W. Fields, in order: J gene, clone size, D gene, V gene, CDR3 protein, CDR3 DNA. D genes are given only for firm matches. Not every row has a clone size; where given, it reads once, few, many or a size class.

j_gene: TRBJ2-3; abundance: few; d_gene: -; v_gene: TRBV24-1; CDR3aa: CATSETTSGRTDTQYF; CDR3nt: TGTGCCACCAGTGAAACGACCTCCGGGCGCACAGATACGCAGTATTTT
j_gene: TRBJ1-1; abundance: many; d_gene: -; v_gene: TRBV7-2; CDR3aa: CASSLLDLGLPMNTEAFF; CDR3nt: TGTGCCAGCAGCTTGCTGGATCTAGGGCTCCCGATGAACACTGAAGCTTTCTTT
j_gene: TRBJ2-3; abundance: -; d_gene: -; v_gene: TRBV10-3; CDR3aa: CATLRVSTDTQYF; CDR3nt: TGTGCCACCCTCAGGGTTTCCACAGATACGCAGTATTTT
j_gene: TRBJ2-1; abundance: -; d_gene: TRBD2; v_gene: TRBV3-1; CDR3aa: CASSQSRTSGHEQFF; CDR3nt: TGTGCCAGCAGCCAGTCGAGGACTAGCGGCCATGAGCAGTTCTTC
j_gene: TRBJ2-5; abundance: many; d_gene: -; v_gene: TRBV12-3/TRBV12-4; CDR3aa: CASSLQETQYF; CDR3nt: TGCGCCAGCAGCCTTCAAGAGACCCAGTACTTC
j_gene: TRBJ2-1; abundance: many; d_gene: TRBD1; v_gene: TRBV20-1; CDR3aa: CSARTRTGGYNEQFF; CDR3nt: TGCAGTGCTAGAACCCGGACAGGGGGATACAATGAGCAGTTCTTC
j_gene: TRBJ2-3; abundance: few; d_gene: -; v_gene: TRBV7-9; CDR3aa: CASSLEPDTQYF; CDR3nt: TGTGCCAGCAGCTTAGAGCCAGATACGCAGTATTTT
j_gene: TRBJ2-1; abundance: many; d_gene: TRBD1; v_gene: TRBV28; CDR3aa: CASSFVGTGNGDEQFF; CDR3nt: TGTGCCAGCAGTTTTGTGGGGACAGGGAATGGAGACGAGCAGTTCTTC
j_gene: TRBJ1-1; abundance: few; d_gene: -; v_gene: TRBV27; CDR3aa: CASSLDITRMNTEAFF; CDR3nt: TGTGCCAGCAGTTTAGACATTACCCGAATGAACACTGAAGCTTTCTTT
j_gene: TRBJ1-2; abundance: -; d_gene: -; v_gene: TRBV6-6; CDR3aa: CASSTSDRAAIYGYTF; CDR3nt: -
j_gene: TRBJ2-4; abundance: few; d_gene: -; v_gene: TRBV30; CDR3aa: CAWSGRGAAKNIQYF; CDR3nt: TGTGCCTGGAGTGGGAGGGGGGCAGCCAAAAACATTCAGTACTTC